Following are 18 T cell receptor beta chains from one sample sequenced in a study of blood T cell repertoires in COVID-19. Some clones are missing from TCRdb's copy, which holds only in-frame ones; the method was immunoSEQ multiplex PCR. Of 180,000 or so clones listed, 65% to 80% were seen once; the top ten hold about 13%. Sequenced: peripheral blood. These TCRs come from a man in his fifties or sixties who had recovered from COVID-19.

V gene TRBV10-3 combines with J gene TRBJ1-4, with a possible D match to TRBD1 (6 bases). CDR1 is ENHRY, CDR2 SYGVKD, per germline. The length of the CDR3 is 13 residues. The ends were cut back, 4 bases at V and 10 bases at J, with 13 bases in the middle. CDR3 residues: CAISAGDGRKLFF. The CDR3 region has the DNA TGTGCCATCAGTGCAGGGGATGGTAGAAAACTGTTTTTT.

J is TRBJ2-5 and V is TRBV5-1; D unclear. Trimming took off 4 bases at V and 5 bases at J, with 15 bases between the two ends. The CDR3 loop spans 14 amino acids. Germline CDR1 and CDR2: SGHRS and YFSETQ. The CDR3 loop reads CASSTMTPRETQYF. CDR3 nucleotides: TGCGCCAGCAGCACAATGACGCCGAGGGAGACCCAGTACTTC.

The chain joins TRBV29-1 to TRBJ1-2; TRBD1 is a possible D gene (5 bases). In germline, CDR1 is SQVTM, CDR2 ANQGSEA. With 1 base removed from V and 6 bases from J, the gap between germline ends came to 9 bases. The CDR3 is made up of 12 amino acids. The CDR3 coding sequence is TGCAGCGTTGAAGGGGGCAGAGATGGCTACACCTTC. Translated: CSVEGGRDGYTF. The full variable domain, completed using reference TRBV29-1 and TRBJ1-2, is SAVISQKPSRDICQRGTSLTIQCQVDSQVTMMFWYRQQPGQSLTLIATANQGSEATYESGFVIDKFPISRPNLTFSTLTVSNMSPEDSSIYLCSVEGGRDGYTFGSGTRLTVV.

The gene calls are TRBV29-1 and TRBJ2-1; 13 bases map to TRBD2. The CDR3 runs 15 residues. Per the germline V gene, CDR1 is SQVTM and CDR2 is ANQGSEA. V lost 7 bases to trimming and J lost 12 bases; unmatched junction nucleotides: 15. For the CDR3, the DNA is TGCAGCGGAGGACAGACTAGCGGGAGGCTCCTCGGGCAGTTCTTC. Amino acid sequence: CSGGQTSGRLLGQFF.

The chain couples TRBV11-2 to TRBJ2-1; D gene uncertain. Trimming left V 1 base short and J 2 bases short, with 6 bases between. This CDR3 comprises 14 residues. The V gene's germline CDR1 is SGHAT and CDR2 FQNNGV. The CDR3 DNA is TGTGCCAGCAGCTTAGGAGGCGCCTACAATGAGCAGTTCTTC. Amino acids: CASSLGGAYNEQFF.

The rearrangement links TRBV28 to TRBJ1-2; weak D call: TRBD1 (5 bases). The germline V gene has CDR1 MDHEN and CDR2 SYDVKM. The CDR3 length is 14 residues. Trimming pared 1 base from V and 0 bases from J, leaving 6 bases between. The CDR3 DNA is TGTGCCAGCAGTTTATCAGGGACTAACTATGGCTACACCTTC. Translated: CASSLSGTNYGYTF.

The CDR3 spells CASSFGDGEPQHF. In DNA form, the CDR3 reads TGCGCCAGCAGCTTCGGCGACGGGGAGCCCCAGCATTTT. The chain is built from TRBV5-1 and TRBJ1-5; D unclear. Germline V gives CDR1 SGHRS, CDR2 YFSETQ. The CDR3 totals 13 residues. Trimming took off 2 bases at V and 8 bases at J, with 11 bases between the two ends.

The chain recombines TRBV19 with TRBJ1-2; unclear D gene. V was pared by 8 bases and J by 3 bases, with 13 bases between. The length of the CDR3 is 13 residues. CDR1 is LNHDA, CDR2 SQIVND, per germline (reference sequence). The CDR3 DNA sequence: TGTGCCAGTGGGGAGGGCCTCCACTATGGCTACACCTTC. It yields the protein CASGEGLHYGYTF.

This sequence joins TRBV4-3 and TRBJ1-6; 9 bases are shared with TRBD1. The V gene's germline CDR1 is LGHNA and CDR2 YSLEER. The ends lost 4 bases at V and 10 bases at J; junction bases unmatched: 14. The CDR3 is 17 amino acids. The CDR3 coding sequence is TGCGCCAGCAGCCGTCAACCGGGACAGGGAGTCGGGTCACCCCTCCACTTT. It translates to CASSRQPGQGVGSPLHF.

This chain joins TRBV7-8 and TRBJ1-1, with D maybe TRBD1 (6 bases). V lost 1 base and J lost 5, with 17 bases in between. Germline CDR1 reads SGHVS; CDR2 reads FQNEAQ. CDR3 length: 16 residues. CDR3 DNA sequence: TGTGCCAGCAGCTTAGGTACAGGGCGATTATGGACTGAAGCTTTCTTT. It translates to CASSLGTGRLWTEAFF.

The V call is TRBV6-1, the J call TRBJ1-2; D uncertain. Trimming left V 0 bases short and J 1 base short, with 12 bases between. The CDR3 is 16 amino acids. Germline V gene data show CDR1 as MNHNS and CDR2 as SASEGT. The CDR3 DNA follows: TGTGCCAGCAGTGAAGCTGGGCAGACAATTAACTATGGCTACACCTTC. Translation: CASSEAGQTINYGYTF.

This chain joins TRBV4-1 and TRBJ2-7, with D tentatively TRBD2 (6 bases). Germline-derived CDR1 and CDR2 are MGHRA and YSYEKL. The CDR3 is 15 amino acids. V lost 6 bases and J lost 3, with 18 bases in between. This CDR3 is CASSLILATIYEQYF. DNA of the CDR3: TGCGCCAGCAGTCTTATCCTAGCGACTATCTACGAGCAGTACTTC.

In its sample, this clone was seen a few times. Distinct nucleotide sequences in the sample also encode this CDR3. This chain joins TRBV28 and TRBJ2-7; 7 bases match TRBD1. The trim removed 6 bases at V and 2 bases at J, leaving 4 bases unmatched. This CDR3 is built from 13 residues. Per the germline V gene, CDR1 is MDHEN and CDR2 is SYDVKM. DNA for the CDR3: TGTGCCAGCAGCCGACAGGGCCCCTACGAGCAGTACTTC. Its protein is CASSRQGPYEQYF. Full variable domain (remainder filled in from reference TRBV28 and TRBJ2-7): DVKVTQSSRYLVKRTGEKVFLECVQDMDHENMFWYRQDPGLGLRLIYFSYDVKMKEKGDIPEGYSVSREKKERFSLILESASTNQTSMYLCASSRQGPYEQYFGPGTRLTVT.

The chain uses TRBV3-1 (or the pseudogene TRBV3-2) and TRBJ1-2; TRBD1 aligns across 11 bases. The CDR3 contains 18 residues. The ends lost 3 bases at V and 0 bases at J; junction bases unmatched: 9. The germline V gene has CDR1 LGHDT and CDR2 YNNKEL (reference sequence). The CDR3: CASSHRGTGGNANYGYTF. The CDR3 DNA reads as TGTGCCAGCAGCCATCGAGGGACAGGGGGGAATGCTAACTATGGCTACACCTTC.

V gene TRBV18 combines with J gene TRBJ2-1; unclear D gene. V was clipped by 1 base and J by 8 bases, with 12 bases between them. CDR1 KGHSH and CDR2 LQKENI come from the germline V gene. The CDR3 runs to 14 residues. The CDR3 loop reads CASSPLRYIDEQFF. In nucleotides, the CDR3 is TGTGCCAGCTCACCACTGCGATATATCGATGAGCAGTTCTTC.

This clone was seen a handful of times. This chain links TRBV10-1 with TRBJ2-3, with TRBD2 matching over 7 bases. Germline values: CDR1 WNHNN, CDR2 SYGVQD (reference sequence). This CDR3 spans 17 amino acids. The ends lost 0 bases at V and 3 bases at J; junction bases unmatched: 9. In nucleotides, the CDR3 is TGCGCCAGCAGTGAGTCGTTCTTGGGGAGGGGTACAGATACGCAGTATTTT. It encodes CASSESFLGRGTDTQYF.

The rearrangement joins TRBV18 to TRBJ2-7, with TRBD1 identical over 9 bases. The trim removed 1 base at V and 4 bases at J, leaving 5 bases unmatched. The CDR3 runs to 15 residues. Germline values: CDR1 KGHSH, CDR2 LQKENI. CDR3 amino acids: CASSPLHGTGYEQYF. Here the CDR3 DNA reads TGTGCCAGCTCACCACTTCACGGGACAGGGTACGAGCAGTACTTC.

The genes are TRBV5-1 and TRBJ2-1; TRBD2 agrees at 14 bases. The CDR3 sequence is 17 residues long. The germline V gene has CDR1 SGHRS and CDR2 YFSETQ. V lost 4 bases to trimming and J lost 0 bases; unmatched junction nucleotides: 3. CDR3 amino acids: CASSLTSGRGSYNEQFF. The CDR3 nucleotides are TGCGCCAGCAGCCTGACTAGCGGGAGGGGCTCCTACAATGAGCAGTTCTTC.